These 14 T cell receptor beta chains originate from one sample sequenced in a study of T cell responses to AZD1222 COVID-19 vaccine. TCRdb's table, derived via immunoSEQ multiplex PCR, lists solely in-frame clones and lacks some. The table lists 200,000 or so clones, 85% to 95% of them singletons. The sequencing used peripheral blood, collected on day 0 of MenACWY control vaccination. These receptors all stem from an adult in good health.

The rearrangement joins TRBV5-1 to TRBJ2-2, with D possibly being TRBD2 (6 bases). Germline V gene sequence: CDR1 SGHRS, CDR2 YFSETQ. The CDR3 covers 16 residues. Trimming took off 4 bases at V and 0 bases at J, with 13 bases between the two ends. The CDR3 nucleotides are TGCGCCAGCAGCACCTCCCGACTAGCGAACACCGGGGAGCTGTTTTTT. It specifies CASSTSRLANTGELFF.

The chain employs TRBV6-5 and TRBJ1-5; 7 bases line up with TRBD1. Germline V gene data show CDR1 as MNHEY and CDR2 as SVGAGI. The CDR3 consists of 14 residues. The V segment lost 10 bases and the J segment 2 bases; nucleotides outside the gene matches: 8. The CDR3 DNA reads TGTGCCACCGCCCAGGGGGTCGGCAATCAGCCCCAGCATTTT. It specifies CATAQGVGNQPQHF.

This clone occurred once. The chain joins TRBV14 to TRBJ1-6; 12 bases agree with TRBD1. This CDR3 has 17 amino acids. V lost 1 base and J lost 10; bases outside the gene matches: 8. The germline V gene has CDR1 SGHDN and CDR2 FVKESK. This CDR3 is CASSQAGTGGFWSPLHF. DNA for the CDR3: TGTGCCAGCAGCCAAGCCGGGACAGGGGGCTTCTGGTCACCCCTCCACTTT.

Regarding this clone: A junction end diverges from the germline sequence, so it may reflect a read error. The chain employs TRBV6-5 and TRBJ1-3; D uncertain. The germline V gene has CDR1 MNHEY and CDR2 SVGAGI. CDR3 size: 13 residues. The CDR3 coding sequence is TGTACCAGTTCGGGTCCGAGCTCAAACACCATATATTTT. Protein product: CTSSGPSSNTIYF.

The chain is built from TRBV11-2 and TRBJ1-4; 7 nucleotides line up with TRBD1. J was trimmed by 2 bases and V by 5 bases; bases with no gene match: 5. CDR3 length: 15 amino acids. Germline V gene lookup returns CDR1 SGHAT and CDR2 FQNNGV. CDR3 in amino acids: CASSLNRGTNEKLFF. CDR3 in DNA: TGTGCCAGCAGCCTCAACAGGGGTACTAATGAAAAACTGTTTTTT. The whole variable domain, filled in from reference TRBV11-2 and TRBJ1-4, reads EAGVAQSPRYKIIEKRQSVAFWCNPISGHATLYWYQQILGQGPKLLIQFQNNGVVDDSQLPKDRFSAERLKGVDSTLKIQPAKLEDSAVYLCASSLNRGTNEKLFFGSGTQLSVL.

The V call is TRBV21-1, the J call TRBJ2-7; no DNA check was done on the table's D call, TRBD2. TRBV21-1 is reported as a pseudogene. The CDR3 contains 15 residues. The CDR3 is CASNPRGRPSYEQYF. The CDR3 coding sequence is TGTGCCAGCAACCCCCGCGGGCGGCCTTCCTACGAGCAGTACTTC.

The chain recombines TRBV2 with TRBJ1-2; 9 bases are a match to TRBD1. The CDR3 spans 13 residues. The germline gives CDR1 SNHLY, CDR2 FYNNEI. Trimming took 6 bases from V and 5 from J; bases not matched to a gene: 4. The CDR3 coding sequence is TGTGCCAGCAGAGGACAGGGGTTTTATGGCTACACCTTC. It encodes CASRGQGFYGYTF.

The chain couples TRBV30 to TRBJ2-7; maybe TRBD1 (5 bases). Trimming stripped 6 bases from V and 3 bases from J, with 9 bases between. CDR1 is GTSNPN, CDR2 SVGIG, per germline (reference sequence). The CDR3 consists of 11 residues. CDR3 nucleotide sequence: TGTGCCTGCGACAGTTACTACGAGCAGTACTTC. It translates to CACDSYYEQYF. Supplemented by reference TRBV30 and TRBJ2-7, the full variable domain reads SQTIHQWPATLVQPVGSPLSLECTVEGTSNPNLYWYRQAAGRGLQLLFYSVGIGQISSEVPQNLSASRPQDRQFILSSKKLLLSDSGFYLCACDSYYEQYFGPGTRLTVT.

V usage is TRBV27 and J usage is TRBJ1-2; 7 bases line up with TRBD1. The CDR3 covers 13 residues. Germline CDR1 MNHEY, CDR2 SMNVEV (reference sequence). The V gene end was trimmed by 3 bases and the J gene end by 4 bases; junction bases not matched to a gene: 2. Written as DNA, the CDR3 is TGTGCCAGCAGTTTCCCAGGGGGCTATGGCTACACCTTC. It specifies CASSFPGGYGYTF.

The gene calls are TRBV11-2 and TRBJ2-2, with 8 bases aligning to TRBD1. The germline V gene has CDR1 SGHAT and CDR2 FQNNGV. Trimming cost V 6 bases and J 8 bases; bases outside gene matches: 11. This CDR3 has 15 residues. CDR3 sequence reads: CASRLQGAATGELFF. CDR3 sequence (DNA): TGTGCCAGCAGGCTCCAGGGGGCGGCTACTGGGGAGCTGTTTTTT.

The V and J genes are TRBV28 and TRBJ1-2; the D is unclear. The CDR3 is 13 amino acids. Trimming pared 5 bases from V and 2 bases from J, leaving 9 bases between. Per germline, CDR1 MDHEN and CDR2 SYDVKM. The CDR3 DNA reads as TGTGCCAGCAGTCCCGGGTCAAACTATGGCTACACCTTC. Translated, it gives CASSPGSNYGYTF.

The gene calls are TRBV19 and TRBJ2-3, with D possibly being TRBD1 (6 bases). The V gene's germline CDR1 is LNHDA and CDR2 SQIVND (reference sequence). This CDR3 contains 16 residues. Trimming removed 2 bases from V and 1 base from J, with 13 bases in between. Written as DNA, the CDR3 is TGTGCCAGTAGTATAATGGCAGGGGTTGGCACAGATACGCAGTATTTT. Translated: CASSIMAGVGTDTQYF.

V usage is TRBV3-1 (or the pseudogene TRBV3-2) and J usage is TRBJ1-2; D possibly corresponds to TRBD1 (6 bases). From germline, CDR1 is LGHDT and CDR2 YNNKEL (reference sequence). This CDR3 region has 13 residues. V gave up 2 bases and J gave up 7 bases, with 11 bases separating them. CDR3 in DNA: TGTGCCAGCAGCCAAACAGGAGGGGGTGGCTACACCTTC. Protein: CASSQTGGGGYTF.

The gene calls are TRBV10-3 and TRBJ1-1; the match to TRBD1 covers 9 bases. The CDR3 is 14 residues long. In germline, CDR1 is ENHRY, CDR2 SYGVKD. Trimming at V came to 3 bases and at J to 9 bases, leaving 8 bases not matched to a gene. DNA of the CDR3: TGTGCCATCAGTGACTCGGGACAGGGCTGGCAAGCTTTCTTT. Amino acids: CAISDSGQGWQAFF.